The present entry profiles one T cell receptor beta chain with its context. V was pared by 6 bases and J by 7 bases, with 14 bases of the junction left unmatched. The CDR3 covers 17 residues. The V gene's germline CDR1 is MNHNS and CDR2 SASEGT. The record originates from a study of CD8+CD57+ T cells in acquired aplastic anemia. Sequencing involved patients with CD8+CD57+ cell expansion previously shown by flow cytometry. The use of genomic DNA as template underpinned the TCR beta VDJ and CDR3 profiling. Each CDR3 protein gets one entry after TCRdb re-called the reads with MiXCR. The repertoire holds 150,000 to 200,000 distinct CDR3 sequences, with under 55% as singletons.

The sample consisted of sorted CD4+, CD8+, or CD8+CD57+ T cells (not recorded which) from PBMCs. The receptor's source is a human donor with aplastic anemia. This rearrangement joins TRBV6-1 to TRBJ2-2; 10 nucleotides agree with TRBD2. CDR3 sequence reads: CASSRNPSGSMIGELFF. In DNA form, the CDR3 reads TGTGCCAGCAGCCGGAACCCTAGCGGGAGTATGATCGGGGAGCTGTTTTTT.